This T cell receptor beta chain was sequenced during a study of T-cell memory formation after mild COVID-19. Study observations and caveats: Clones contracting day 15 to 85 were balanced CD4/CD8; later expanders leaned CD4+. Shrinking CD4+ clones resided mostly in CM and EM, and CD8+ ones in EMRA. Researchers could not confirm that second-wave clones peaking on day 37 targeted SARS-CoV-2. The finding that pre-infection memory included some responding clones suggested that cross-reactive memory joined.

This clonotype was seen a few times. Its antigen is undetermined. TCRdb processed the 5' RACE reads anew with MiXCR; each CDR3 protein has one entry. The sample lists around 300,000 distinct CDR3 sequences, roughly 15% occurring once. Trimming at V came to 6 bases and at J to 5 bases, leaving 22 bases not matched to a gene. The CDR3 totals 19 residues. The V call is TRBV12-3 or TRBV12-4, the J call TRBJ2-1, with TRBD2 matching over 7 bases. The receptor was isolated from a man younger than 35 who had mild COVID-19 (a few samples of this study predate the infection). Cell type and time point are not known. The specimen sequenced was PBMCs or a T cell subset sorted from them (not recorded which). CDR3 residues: CASRPGEGRTGNRNNEQFF. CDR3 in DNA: TGTGCCAGCAGACCGGGGGAGGGGCGGACGGGGAACCGGAACAATGAGCAGTTCTTC.